Sequencing of this T cell receptor (beta chain) was carried out in a study of CD8+CD57+ T cells in acquired aplastic anemia. Study-level findings and limits: In common between the patients and the controls were around 29 CD8+ CDR3 sequences.

For sequencing, patients were chosen who had shown expansion of CD8+CD57+ cells by flow cytometry. Patients had received no therapy at the time of blood sampling. Germline assignment: CDR1 SQVTM and CDR2 ANQGSEA. Trimming took off 4 bases at V and 6 bases at J, with 12 bases between the two ends. The CDR3 totals 12 residues. The TCR beta profiling, which covered VDJ combination and CDR3 sequence, was carried out using genomic DNA as the template. TCRdb called the reads again in MiXCR, with one record for every CDR3 protein. The sample holds roughly 220,000 distinct CDR3 sequences, 65% seen once. Worth noting for this clonotype: The antigen remains unidentified.

This sequence joins TRBV29-1 and TRBJ1-1, with D unresolved. Sample: sorted CD4+, CD8+, or CD8+CD57+ T cells (not recorded which) from PBMCs. This clonotype was obtained from a human donor with aplastic anemia. CDR3 region: CSVVAVFPEAFF. CDR3 DNA sequence: TGCAGCGTTGTCGCGGTGTTCCCTGAAGCTTTCTTT.